Following are 17 T cell receptor beta chains from one sample sequenced in a study of control samples from healthy donors and cancer patients. Sequencing used immunoSEQ multiplex PCR; TCRdb keeps in-frame clones, though not all of them. The data hold about 49,000 clones, with approximately 83% observed a single time. Material for sequencing was PBMCs. The receptor set was obtained from a woman aged 45-65 years with lung cancer.

V is TRBV3-1 (or the pseudogene TRBV3-2) and J is TRBJ1-5; D remains unclear. CDR1 is LGHDT, CDR2 YNNKEL, per germline (reference sequence). V dropped 3 bases and J dropped 5 bases, with 11 bases sitting between them. The CDR3 is made up of 14 amino acids. The CDR3 spells CASSHHGVYQPQHF. Written as DNA, the CDR3 is TGTGCCAGCAGCCACCACGGCGTTTATCAGCCCCAGCATTTT.

The chain joins TRBV5-1 to TRBJ2-7; TRBD1 aligns across 9 bases. The CDR3 extends over 15 amino acids. V dropped 4 bases and J dropped 1; count of bases not matched to a gene: 6. Germline V gives CDR1 SGHRS, CDR2 YFSETQ. The CDR3 DNA reads TGCGCCAGCAGCACGGACAGGGGCCCTTCCTACGAGCAGTACTTC. Translated, it gives CASSTDRGPSYEQYF.

The V call is TRBV28, the J call TRBJ1-2, with a weak D call TRBD1 (5 bases). Germline V gene lookup returns CDR1 MDHEN and CDR2 SYDVKM. The V end was cut by 8 bases, the J end by 8 bases, with 24 bases between. CDR3 length equals 15 residues. The CDR3 coding sequence is TGTGCCAGCGGACACTCGGGCGGGGTATTCAGGGGCTACACCTTC. This translates into CASGHSGGVFRGYTF.

This chain joins TRBV7-2 and TRBJ2-2; D unclear. Germline CDR1 SGHTA, CDR2 FQGNSA. The CDR3 runs to 14 residues. Trimming pared 6 bases from V and 5 bases from J, leaving 13 bases between. CDR3 residues: CASSNFDSTGELFF. The CDR3 DNA is TGTGCCAGCAGTAACTTCGACTCGACCGGGGAGCTGTTTTTT.

The table lists this clone with a count of one. The chain combines TRBV20-1 with TRBJ1-5; 9 bases are a match to TRBD1. V lost 3 bases and J lost 5; bases outside the gene matches: 8. Germline-derived CDR1 and CDR2 are DFQATT and SNEGSKA (reference sequence). CDR3 size: 15 residues. The DNA of the CDR3 is TGCAGTGCTAGTGAGACAGGGGGGCGGGATCAGCCCCAGCATTTT. Protein product: CSASETGGRDQPQHF.

This chain links TRBV5-1 with TRBJ2-3, with 8 bases identical to TRBD2. Per germline, CDR1 SGHRS and CDR2 YFSETQ. CDR3 length: 15 residues. After removal of 2 bases from V and 2 bases from J, the junction contained 4 bases not matched to a gene. CDR3 sequence reads: CASSLAGATTDTQYF. CDR3 nucleotides: TGCGCCAGCAGCTTAGCGGGGGCGACCACAGATACGCAGTATTTT.

The genes are TRBV2 and TRBJ1-6; tentatively, D is TRBD1 (5 bases). Germline CDR1 SNHLY, CDR2 FYNNEI. V dropped 6 bases and J dropped 6 bases, with 15 bases sitting between them. The CDR3 runs 15 residues. The CDR3 bases are TGTGCCAGCAGCCCAGGGAATATGTTTAATTCACCCCTCCACTTT. Translation: CASSPGNMFNSPLHF.

The chain employs TRBV30 and TRBJ1-1; 9 bases are shared with TRBD1. This CDR3 has 18 residues. Germline-derived CDR1 and CDR2 are GTSNPN and SVGIG (reference sequence). V lost 2 bases and J lost 0; bases outside the gene matches: 13. The CDR3 coding sequence is TGTGCCTGGAGTTCCGGGACAGGGATCTTTGGTGTGAACACTGAAGCTTTCTTT. It translates to CAWSSGTGIFGVNTEAFF.

The V call is TRBV5-4, the J call TRBJ2-1; 11 positions agree with TRBD2. The CDR3 contains 16 residues. Trimming cost V 4 bases and J 6 bases; bases outside gene matches: 9. The germline V gene has CDR1 SGHNT and CDR2 YYREEE (reference sequence). The DNA for the CDR3 is TGTGCCAGCAGCAGACCCCTAGCGGGGGGAATCAATGAGCAGTTCTTC. It is translated as CASSRPLAGGINEQFF.

The chain carries TRBV6-5 and TRBJ2-7; 11 bases map to TRBD1. V was pared by 0 bases and J by 6 bases, with 7 bases of the junction left unmatched. CDR3 length: 16 amino acids. The germline V gene encodes CDR1 MNHEY and CDR2 SVGAGI. Here the CDR3 reads CASSYSVPDRGLEQYF. The CDR3 DNA reads as TGTGCCAGCAGTTACTCGGTACCGGACAGGGGGCTCGAGCAGTACTTC.

The gene calls are TRBV13 and TRBJ1-5; D unclear. CDR1 and CDR2 (germline): PRHDT, FYEKMQ (reference sequence). This CDR3 has 18 amino acids. The V gene lost 5 bases and the J gene lost 2 bases, with 22 bases spanning the gap. CDR3 sequence: CASSKRGTKGGGNQPQHF. In DNA form, the CDR3 reads TGTGCCAGCAGCAAACGGGGTACTAAGGGAGGAGGCAATCAGCCCCAGCATTTT.

V is TRBV4-3 and J is TRBJ1-2, with 7 bases that match TRBD1. The CDR3 is 16 amino acids. Germline V gene data show CDR1 as LGHNA and CDR2 as YSLEER. Trimming removed 4 bases from V and 1 base from J; junction bases left unmatched: 9. The DNA of the CDR3 is TGCGCCAGCAGCCGAACCCACAGGGGAAATAACTATGGCTACACCTTC. Translating it yields CASSRTHRGNNYGYTF.

This chain uses TRBV27 with TRBJ1-5; 7 bases agree with TRBD1. This CDR3 is 14 amino acids long. Losses at the gene ends were 5 bases for V and 3 bases for J; bases not matched to a gene: 4. Germline V gene lookup returns CDR1 MNHEY and CDR2 SMNVEV (reference sequence). CDR3 protein: CASSMDRSNQPQHF. The DNA for the CDR3 is TGTGCCAGCAGTATGGACAGGTCCAATCAGCCCCAGCATTTT.

The chain is built from TRBV19 and TRBJ1-2, with D unclear. V gave up 3 bases and J gave up 8 bases, with 10 bases separating them. This CDR3 is 12 amino acids long. Germline lookup yields CDR1 LNHDA and CDR2 SQIVND (reference sequence). The CDR3 sequence: CASSMWTGGYTF. The DNA for the CDR3 is TGTGCCAGTAGTATGTGGACGGGAGGCTACACCTTC.

This clone was seen once. The rearrangement links TRBV6-5 to TRBJ2-3; 14 bases are a match to TRBD2. The CDR3 length is 16 residues. Per the germline V gene, CDR1 is MNHEY and CDR2 is SVGAGI. V lost 4 bases to trimming and J lost 3 bases; unmatched junction nucleotides: 3. The CDR3 DNA reads TGTGCCAGCAGTTTGACTAGCGGGGGGGCGACAGATACGCAGTATTTT. Its translation is CASSLTSGGATDTQYF.

This clone was picked up a small number of times. The rearrangement links TRBV6-5 to TRBJ1-6; D might be TRBD1 (5 bases). With 6 bases removed from V and 9 bases from J, the gap between germline ends came to 9 bases. Germline loops: CDR1 MNHEY, CDR2 SVGAGI. The CDR3 has 12 amino acids. The CDR3 sequence is CASSQGTSPLHF. DNA for the CDR3: TGTGCCAGCAGCCAGGGAACTTCACCCCTCCACTTT.

The CDR3 DNA reads as TGTGCCACCAGTGGCAGCAGCACAGATACGCAGTATTTT. This codes for CATSGSSTDTQYF. The chain uses TRBV24-1 and TRBJ2-3; D unclear. The CDR3 is made up of 13 amino acids. Trimming removed 5 bases from V and 0 bases from J, with 5 bases in between. Germline V gene data show CDR1 as KGHDR and CDR2 as SFDVKD.